Listed here are 11 T cell receptor beta chains from one sample, sequenced in a study of T-cell memory formation after mild COVID-19. TCRdb processed the 5' RACE reads anew with MiXCR; each CDR3 protein has one entry. Of around 250,000 distinct CDR3 sequences in the sample, 16% were seen once. Sequencing input: PBMCs or a T cell subset sorted from them (not recorded which). These TCRs come from a man aged 18 to 29 who had mild COVID-19 (a few samples of this study predate the infection). Cell type and time point are not known.

The table lists this clonotype with a few counts. This chain connects TRBV4-1 to TRBJ2-7; 9 bases fit TRBD2. V gave up 4 bases and J gave up 0 bases; unmatched junction bases: 7. CDR3 length: 16 residues. Germline lookup yields CDR1 MGHRA and CDR2 YSYEKL. Written as DNA, the CDR3 is TGCGCCAGCAGCCGCGGACTAGCGAAACCCTCCTACGAGCAGTACTTC. Translated: CASSRGLAKPSYEQYF.

J is TRBJ1-6 and V is TRBV5-1, with D unclear. V was shortened by 0 bases and J by 7 bases, with 5 bases between the two germline ends. The CDR3 contains 13 residues. The V gene's germline CDR1 is SGHRS and CDR2 YFSETQ. CDR3 residues: CASSLDANSPLHF. The CDR3 DNA reads as TGCGCCAGCAGCTTGGACGCCAATTCACCCCTCCACTTT.

Only one count was recorded for this clonotype. The J gene is TRBJ1-2, the V gene TRBV4-1, with D unresolved. V shed 5 bases and J shed 5 bases, with 15 bases lying between them. The CDR3 covers 14 residues. Germline CDR1 reads MGHRA; CDR2 reads YSYEKL. The CDR3 loop is CASSYKTLAYGYTF. CDR3 in DNA: TGCGCCAGCAGCTACAAAACCTTAGCGTATGGCTACACCTTC.

This clonotype was seen a few times. The chain uses TRBV5-1 and TRBJ1-5; D call uncertain. CDR1 is SGHRS, CDR2 YFSETQ, per germline. CDR3 length: 14 amino acids. V shed 3 bases and J shed 5 bases, with 12 bases lying between them. The CDR3 region is CASSSVGGDQPQHF. In DNA, the CDR3 is TGCGCCAGCAGCTCCGTCGGCGGAGATCAGCCCCAGCATTTT.

This clonotype was seen ten or more times. V gene TRBV3-1 combines with J gene TRBJ1-1, with D possibly matching TRBD1 (6 bases). Germline V gene data show CDR1 as LGHDT and CDR2 as YNNKEL (reference sequence). This CDR3 is built from 15 residues. The V and J ends lost 4 bases and 6 bases respectively, with 18 bases between them. The DNA for the CDR3 is TGTGCCAGCAGCCTCGCGGGTTTGGGGGCCGCTGAAGCTTTCTTT. It codes for CASSLAGLGAAEAFF.

This clonotype was recorded many times. The J gene is TRBJ1-6, the V gene TRBV12-3 or TRBV12-4, with 9 bases matching TRBD1. V lost 6 bases and J lost 8; bases outside the gene matches: 2. The CDR3 is 13 amino acids. This CDR3 is CASRTGGYSPLHF. CDR3 DNA sequence: TGTGCCAGCAGGACAGGGGGTTATTCACCCCTCCACTTT.

The rearrangement joins TRBV6-6 to TRBJ2-7; no firm D call. Trimming stripped 2 bases from V and 2 bases from J, with 10 bases between. Germline V gene lookup returns CDR1 MNHNY and CDR2 SVGAGI (reference sequence). The CDR3 loop spans 14 amino acids. The CDR3 coding sequence is TGTGCCAGCAGTTACGGGCCCCCTACCTACGAGCAGTACTTC. This sequence encodes CASSYGPPTYEQYF.

This clonotype came up many times. This chain uses TRBV7-8 with TRBJ1-1; D unresolved. V lost 4 bases and J lost 1, with 7 bases in between. The length of the CDR3 is 13 residues. Germline values: CDR1 SGHVS, CDR2 FQNEAQ. The CDR3 loop reads CASSYGPNTEAFF. DNA of the CDR3: TGTGCCAGCAGCTACGGGCCGAACACTGAAGCTTTCTTT.

This sequence joins TRBV4-1 and TRBJ2-5; a weak D match, TRBD1 (6 bases). Looked up from germline, CDR1 is MGHRA and CDR2 is YSYEKL. The CDR3 covers 16 residues. The V and J ends lost 4 bases and 4 bases respectively, with 19 bases between them. The CDR3 nucleotides read TGCGCCAGCAGCCCCTCGCAGGGGAACCACCTAGAGACCCAGTACTTC. It codes for CASSPSQGNHLETQYF.

At least ten counts were recorded for this clonotype. The DNA for the CDR3 is TGTGCCAGCTCGATTGGCGCCAGCTCCACAGATACGCAGTATTTT. Encoded protein: CASSIGASSTDTQYF. The V and J genes are TRBV28 and TRBJ2-3, with unresolved D. Deletions cut 8 bases from V and 2 bases from J, with 17 bases between. Germline V gene data show CDR1 as MDHEN and CDR2 as SYDVKM. The CDR3 runs 15 residues.

This chain links TRBV28 with TRBJ2-5; D gene uncertain. V gave up 2 bases and J gave up 1 base, with 5 bases separating them. The CDR3 runs to 13 residues. CDR1 MDHEN and CDR2 SYDVKM come from the germline V gene. CDR3 coding DNA: TGTGCCAGCAGTTTACCAGCCCAAGAGACCCAGTACTTC. This codes for CASSLPAQETQYF. The entire variable domain, with the rest obtained from reference TRBV28 and TRBJ2-5, is as follows: DVKVTQSSRYLVKRTGEKVFLECVQDMDHENMFWYRQDPGLGLRLIYFSYDVKMKEKGDIPEGYSVSREKKERFSLILESASTNQTSMYLCASSLPAQETQYFGPGTRLLVL.